The 21 T cell receptor beta chains below come from one sample, sequenced in a study of shared T cell receptors in the human thymus. Profiling relied on immunoSEQ multiplex PCR, and the TCRdb table lists in-frame clones only, not all of them. The table has about 500,000 clones, 78% seen once. These records were also assigned to another study, of human thymus T cells.

Source material: thymocytes. Source of these receptors: a boy under three years old with a congenital heart defect.

The chain joins TRBV27 to TRBJ2-4; D may be TRBD1 (6 bases). Germline loops: CDR1 MNHEY, CDR2 SMNVEV (reference sequence). The CDR3 has 15 residues. Trimming left V 5 bases short and J 0 bases short, with 11 bases between. The CDR3 DNA sequence: TGTGCCAGCAGTCGGGGACACCTAGCCAAAAACATTCAGTACTTC. It is translated as CASSRGHLAKNIQYF.

A few counts support this clone. The chain uses TRBV21-1 and TRBJ2-7; the table's D gene call, TRBD2, was not cross checked with the DNA. TRBV21-1 is given as a pseudogene. There are 13 residues in the CDR3. The CDR3: CASSPGSQREQYF. The CDR3 coding sequence is TGTGCCAGCAGCCCCGGGAGCCAGCGCGAGCAGTACTTC.

The chain has TRBV4-3 and TRBJ2-5; 7 positions agree with TRBD1. J gave up 7 bases and V 3 bases, and 17 bases lay outside the gene matches. The germline CDR1 and CDR2 sequences are LGHNA and YSLEER. The CDR3 runs 17 residues. CDR3 loop: CASSQAPHRGAEGTQYF. The CDR3 coding sequence is TGCGCCAGCAGCCAGGCCCCGCACAGGGGCGCTGAGGGGACCCAGTACTTC.

The CDR3 sequence is CASRLDRGQNKHGYTF. The CDR3, as DNA: TGTGCCAGCAGGCTCGACAGGGGGCAAAATAAACATGGCTACACCTTC. This sequence joins TRBV6-6 and TRBJ1-2; TRBD1 matches at 10 bases. The CDR3 extends over 16 amino acids. V lost 6 bases and J lost 6; bases outside the gene matches: 13. Per germline, CDR1 MNHNY and CDR2 SVGAGI (reference sequence).

The chain combines TRBV27 with TRBJ2-3, with TRBD2 identical over 10 bases. The CDR3 runs 15 residues. V shed 8 bases, J shed 6 bases, and the junction held 11 bases outside the gene matches. Germline V gene data show CDR1 as MNHEY and CDR2 as SMNVEV (reference sequence). The CDR3 DNA reads TGTGCCAGCCGCCCAGCGGGAGGGCCCCCCGATACGCAGTATTTT. Its protein product is CASRPAGGPPDTQYF.

The rearrangement uses TRBV5-4 and TRBJ2-1; tentatively, D is TRBD2 (6 bases). The CDR3 sequence is 14 residues long. V was cut by 2 bases and J by 9 bases, with 15 bases left in between. Per the germline V gene, CDR1 is SGHNT and CDR2 is YYREEE (reference sequence). The chain's CDR3 is CASSLQRAGGEQFF. The CDR3 bases are TGTGCCAGCAGCTTACAAAGAGCGGGTGGTGAGCAGTTCTTC.

The chain is built from TRBV6-6 and TRBJ2-7; D perhaps matches TRBD2 (6 bases). CDR1 is MNHNY and CDR2 is SVGAGI in the germline V gene (reference sequence). There are 16 residues in the CDR3. V was trimmed by 2 bases and J by 3 bases, leaving 17 bases between them. The CDR3 sequence: CASSYPPERAGYEQYF. CDR3 in DNA: TGTGCCAGCAGTTACCCTCCCGAGCGGGCGGGCTACGAGCAGTACTTC.

The chain employs TRBV4-3 and TRBJ2-2; D not certain. V was clipped by 1 base and J by 2 bases, with 5 bases between them. Germline V gene data show CDR1 as LGHNA and CDR2 as YSLEER. The CDR3 contains 14 residues. The CDR3 region is CASSQVPNTGELFF. In DNA, the CDR3 is TGCGCCAGCAGCCAAGTCCCAAACACCGGGGAGCTGTTTTTT.

V gene TRBV2 combines with J gene TRBJ1-2; 9 bases are a match to TRBD1. Per germline, CDR1 SNHLY and CDR2 FYNNEI. This CDR3 comprises 16 residues. The ends lost 0 bases at V and 3 bases at J; junction bases unmatched: 5. The CDR3 reads CASSEAATGGYYGYTF. In nucleotides, the CDR3 is TGTGCCAGCAGTGAAGCGGCGACAGGGGGTTACTATGGCTACACCTTC.

This sequence joins TRBV11-2 and TRBJ2-7; D unclear. This CDR3 has 11 residues. The V and J ends lost 6 bases and 5 bases respectively, with 8 bases between them. Germline-derived CDR1 and CDR2 are SGHAT and FQNNGV. Here the CDR3 reads CASRSEDEQYF. CDR3 sequence (DNA): TGTGCCAGCAGATCCGAGGACGAGCAGTACTTC.

The gene calls are TRBV9 and TRBJ2-1; 8 bases fit TRBD2. CDR1 is SGDLS, CDR2 YYNGEE, per germline. The CDR3 has 15 amino acids. Losses at the gene ends were 0 bases for V and 6 bases for J; bases not matched to a gene: 5. For the CDR3, the DNA is TGTGCCAGCAGCGTAGGAGCGGGAGTAGCCAATGAGCAGTTCTTC. Its protein product is CASSVGAGVANEQFF.

J is TRBJ2-2 and V is TRBV25-1, with 9 bases that match TRBD1. The ends lost 3 bases at V and 6 bases at J; junction bases unmatched: 5. Germline V gene lookup returns CDR1 MGHDK and CDR2 SYGVNS. The CDR3 covers 15 residues. The CDR3 DNA follows: TGTGCCAGCAGTGATGGGGGACAGGGATCCGGGGAGCTGTTTTTT. Protein: CASSDGGQGSGELFF.

This clone came up once. The V and J genes are TRBV4-1 and TRBJ2-3; 7 bases are a match to TRBD2. Germline CDR1 MGHRA, CDR2 YSYEKL. The V and J ends lost 4 bases and 4 bases, in that order; junction bases with no gene match: 2. The CDR3 consists of 13 residues. CDR3 DNA sequence: TGCGCCAGCAGCCGCGGGAGCGCAGATACGCAGTATTTT. This translates into CASSRGSADTQYF.

This clone was picked up a small number of times. The gene calls are TRBV14 and TRBJ2-3, with TRBD2 identical over 15 bases. The length of the CDR3 is 17 residues. In germline, CDR1 is SGHDN, CDR2 FVKESK. V lost 4 bases and J lost 5; bases outside the gene matches: 7. The CDR3 nucleotides are TGTGCCAGCAGCCCCCGGACTAGCGGGAGGGGTGAAGATACGCAGTATTTT. Its translation: CASSPRTSGRGEDTQYF.

The chain recombines TRBV5-1 with TRBJ1-5; 11 bases agree with TRBD1. The CDR3 is made up of 14 amino acids. V was pared by 7 bases and J by 2 bases, with 2 bases of the junction left unmatched. The germline V gene has CDR1 SGHRS and CDR2 YFSETQ. DNA for the CDR3: TGCGCCAGCGGGGGACAGGGGGGCAATCAGCCCCAGCATTTT. This encodes CASGGQGGNQPQHF.

The CDR3 loop is CAWSVRVEHSPLHF. The CDR3 coding sequence is TGTGCCTGGAGTGTACGGGTTGAGCATTCACCCCTCCACTTT. The chain carries TRBV30 and TRBJ1-6; D remains unclear. Looked up from germline, CDR1 is GTSNPN and CDR2 is SVGIG (reference sequence). The CDR3 has 14 amino acids. The V gene lost 0 bases and the J gene lost 8 bases, with 11 bases spanning the gap. The variable domain in full, with the rest retrieved from reference TRBV30 and TRBJ1-6, is SQTIHQWPATLVQPVGSPLSLECTVEGTSNPNLYWYRQAAGRGLQLLFYSVGIGQISSEVPQNLSASRPQDRQFILSSKKLLLSDSGFYLCAWSVRVEHSPLHFGNGTRLTVT.

The genes are TRBV5-6 and TRBJ2-5; a weak D match, TRBD1 (5 bases). The CDR3 contains 13 residues. From germline, CDR1 is SGHDT and CDR2 YYEEEE. V shed 1 base and J shed 6 bases, with 10 bases lying between them. The CDR3 sequence is CASSLRRVKTQYF. The CDR3, as DNA: TGTGCCAGCAGCTTGCGCAGGGTGAAGACCCAGTACTTC.

The genes are TRBV15 and TRBJ2-3; 10 bases align to TRBD1. Trimming removed 0 bases from V and 3 bases from J; junction bases left unmatched: 9. CDR1 and CDR2 (germline): LNHNV, YYDKDF (reference sequence). The CDR3 runs 18 residues. For the CDR3, the DNA is TGTGCCACCAGCAGAGATTCTAGGGGGGACAGGGGAACAGATACGCAGTATTTT. This sequence encodes CATSRDSRGDRGTDTQYF.

This chain joins TRBV19 and TRBJ2-7; a possible D gene is TRBD2 (5 bases). The germline CDR1 and CDR2 sequences are LNHDA and SQIVND (reference sequence). Trimming removed 5 bases from V and 6 bases from J, with 26 bases in between. CDR3 size: 17 residues. Here the CDR3 DNA reads TGTGCCAGTAGTGAAACCGGGCCGCCGGGGTTCGTCCGCGAGCAGTACTTC. This sequence encodes CASSETGPPGFVREQYF.

This chain connects TRBV5-6 to TRBJ2-1, with 8 bases aligning to TRBD2. This CDR3 is 15 amino acids long. From germline, CDR1 is SGHDT and CDR2 YYEEEE. J gave up 7 bases and V 0 bases, and 6 bases lay outside the gene matches. Written as DNA, the CDR3 is TGTGCCAGCAGCTTGGCCAAACGGGAGGGGAATGAGCAGTTCTTC. This sequence encodes CASSLAKREGNEQFF. Combining the CDR3 with reference TRBV5-6 and TRBJ2-1 gives the whole variable domain DAGVTQSPTHLIKTRGQQVTLRCSPKSGHDTVSWYQQALGQGPQFIFQYYEEEERQRGNFPDRFSGHQFPNYSSELNVNALLLGDSALYLCASSLAKREGNEQFFGPGTRLTVL.

Here the CDR3 reads CASRLKTSYTGELFF. DNA for the CDR3: TGCGCCAGCAGGTTGAAGACTTCTTACACCGGGGAGCTGTTTTTT. The chain combines TRBV5-1 with TRBJ2-2; D not certain. V lost 5 bases to trimming and J lost 3 bases, with 14 bases between them. The CDR3 is made up of 15 amino acids. Germline values: CDR1 SGHRS, CDR2 YFSETQ.